This T cell receptor beta chain is from a study of blood T cell repertoires in COVID-19 (dated by TCRdb to about 2020). About the study as a whole: Collaborator samples came from the United States, Italy and Spain and covered acute and convalescent phases of COVID-19. The samples were drawn from two sources: the first 160 participants of the ongoing ImmuneRACE study, and 1,000 to 1,500 subjects contributed by 6 global collaborators. The repertoires were released in a freely available public database meant as a resource for research on the immune response to SARS-CoV-2. Deeply sampled blood TCRbeta repertoires from subjects exposed to, actively infected with, or recovered from COVID-19 were included in the dataset. The prospective study material was composed of cDNA or gDNA derived from T cells, B-cell-depleted T cells, or PBMCs. Nearly every sample came with metadata listing a de-identified subject ID, COVID-19 status, age in years and sex. Where available, HLA class I and class II types were obtained from metadata supplied by the sample provider rather than from assay-based typing.

Whole blood was collected in K2EDTA tubes by collaborating institutions according to the institutions' own protocols. Collaborator samples were shipped for TCRbeta analysis as frozen whole blood, isolated PBMCs, or DNA extracted from either sample type. CDR1 and CDR2, per the germline V gene, are SGHRS and YFSETQ. The V and J ends are trimmed by 0 bases and 3 bases, leaving 7 bases between them. The CDR3 spans 14 residues, from the cysteine through the phenylalanine. The read is trimmed to its CDR3 DNA, 42 bases read in frame from base 1. About this clone itself: This receptor's antigen is unknown. No per-base quality is available; no much larger clone lies one base away.

What the authors observed across the whole study: How much clinical and demographic metadata was included differed by source and by participant, and the metadata was provided uncurated.

TCRbeta CDR3 regions were amplified from genomic DNA using the immunoSEQ Assay, a bias-controlled multiplex PCR. As for the authors' bioinformatics: The number of nucleated cells in each sample was estimated by amplification of reference gene primers within the assay. To quantify the absolute abundance of each unique TCRbeta CDR3 rearrangement, sequence reads were collapsed and filtered. For each sample, productive Simpson clonality was calculated by taking the square root of Simpson's diversity index across productive rearrangements. Imported from immuneACCESS, the table was reduced by TCRdb to in-frame sequences with V and J called. These copies leave out some clones; in studies compared against another copy, an unresolved V gene accounts for under half, and the cause of the remainder is not known. V and J calls and clone size are as listed in that table; D and trimming were resolved from the DNA. The sample data list just over 95,000 clones, and about four fifths of these were observed just once. The biggest ten clones account for about 20% of the sample.

The chain couples TRBV5-1 to TRBJ1-3; the D segment could be TRBD1, given 5 matching bases. This TCR was sampled from a man older than 75 with acute or convalescent COVID-19. The sample taken for sequencing was peripheral blood. The CDR3 region has the sequence CASSLARDGNTIYF. The sequenced DNA: TGCGCCAGCAGCTTGGCCAGGGATGGAAACACCATATATTTT.